One sample yielded the 7 T cell receptor beta chains listed below, sequenced in a study of blood T cell repertoires in COVID-19. Assay used: immunoSEQ multiplex PCR; TCRdb lists only in-frame clones, some missing. The sample yields about 45,000 clones, around 90% seen once. Sample: peripheral blood. The source of these receptors is a man aged 65 to 85 with active COVID-19.

The chain uses TRBV7-3 and TRBJ1-4; D is perhaps TRBD1 (5 bases). The CDR3 contains 18 residues. Per the germline V gene, CDR1 is SGHTA and CDR2 is FQGTGA. Trimming left V 3 bases short and J 0 bases short, with 17 bases between. The CDR3 sequence is CASSFLGGVWATNEKLFF. The CDR3 DNA reads as TGTGCCAGCAGCTTCTTAGGAGGGGTTTGGGCAACTAATGAAAAACTGTTTTTT.

The chain recombines TRBV6-5 with TRBJ1-2; possibly TRBD1 for D (5 bases). Germline CDR1 MNHEY, CDR2 SVGAGI. The CDR3 contains 14 residues. The germline V and J ends were trimmed by 7 bases and 6 bases, with 18 bases remaining between them. Here the CDR3 reads CASNGGGRVDGYTF. The DNA of the CDR3 is TGTGCCAGCAATGGTGGGGGGAGAGTCGATGGCTACACCTTC.

Turning to this clone: Compared with germline, one end of the junction differs, possibly owing to a read error. The chain employs TRBV5-8 and TRBJ2-2; 10 bases agree with TRBD1. The CDR3 extends over 11 amino acids. CDR1 is SGHTS and CDR2 is YDEGEE in the germline V gene. CDR3 in amino acids: CASRGTGVLFF. Here the CDR3 DNA reads TGTGCCAGCCGTGGGACAGGGGTGCTGTTTTTT. Looking up the rest from reference TRBV5-8 and TRBJ2-2 gives the full variable domain: EAGVTQSPTHLIKTRGQQATLRCSPISGHTSVYWYQQALGLGLQFLLWYDEGEERNRGNFPPRFSGRQFPNYSSELNVNALELEDSALYLCASRGTGVLFFGEGSRLTVL.

The V gene is TRBV18, the J gene TRBJ2-7, with 7 bases matching TRBD2. The CDR3 is 15 residues long. The V gene's germline CDR1 is KGHSH and CDR2 LQKENI. The trim removed 8 bases at V and 0 bases at J, leaving 10 bases unmatched. CDR3 coding DNA: TGTGCCAGCACCCACTCGGGGGGAACCTCCTACGAGCAGTACTTC. Its protein is CASTHSGGTSYEQYF.

This chain uses TRBV7-2 with TRBJ2-1; 11 bases line up with TRBD1. V was clipped by 9 bases and J by 3 bases; unmatched bases: 4. This CDR3 comprises 14 residues. CDR1 and CDR2 (germline): SGHTA, FQGNSA. The CDR3 sequence is CASTGQGDYNEQFF. CDR3 bases: TGTGCCAGTACGGGACAGGGGGACTACAATGAGCAGTTCTTC.

This chain connects TRBV5-1 to TRBJ2-2; D gene uncertain. Germline CDR1 is SGHRS and CDR2 is YFSETQ. Trimming cost V 1 base and J 6 bases, with 13 bases left between them. This CDR3 region has 15 residues. CDR3: CASSLNVALAGELFF. In nucleotides, the CDR3 is TGCGCCAGCAGCTTGAATGTCGCCCTAGCCGGGGAGCTGTTTTTT.

The chain combines TRBV30 with TRBJ1-6, with TRBD1 matching over 7 bases. This CDR3 has 13 amino acids. Looked up from germline, CDR1 is GTSNPN and CDR2 is SVGIG (reference sequence). J gave up 9 bases and V 3 bases, and 5 bases lay outside the gene matches. The CDR3 sequence is CAWREGAGSPLHF. For the CDR3, the DNA is TGTGCCTGGAGAGAGGGGGCTGGTTCACCCCTCCACTTT. The entire variable domain, with the rest obtained from reference TRBV30 and TRBJ1-6, is as follows: SQTIHQWPATLVQPVGSPLSLECTVEGTSNPNLYWYRQAAGRGLQLLFYSVGIGQISSEVPQNLSASRPQDRQFILSSKKLLLSDSGFYLCAWREGAGSPLHFGNGTRLTVT.